The entry that follows covers one T cell receptor beta chain sequence. The CDR3 covers 15 residues. Germline CDR1 MGHRA, CDR2 YSYEKL. The V gene end was trimmed by 4 bases and the J gene end by 0 bases; junction bases not matched to a gene: 6. This entry is derived from a study of blood T cell repertoires in COVID-19. Overall study: Sites in the United States, Italy and Spain provided acute and convalescent COVID-19 samples.

Across about two dozen US areas, participants ranged in age from about 18 to 90 years. Cohort assignment relied on participant-reported clinical history. The authors' processing: Amplified reference gene primers provided the basis for estimating nucleated cell counts. Produced via immunoSEQ multiplex PCR; TCRdb's table is partial and in-frame only. The DNA gave D and trimming, while V, J and clone size come from that table. The data show around 220,000 clones, with almost 90% seen just once and roughly 14% held by the top ten. Sequencing was performed on PBMCs or T cells enriched from blood (not recorded which). The TCR sequence derives from a woman in her forties or fifties with acute COVID-19. This chain links TRBV4-1 with TRBJ2-7; 7 nucleotides match TRBD1. CDR3 nucleotides: TGCGCCAGCAGCCCCTCCGGGACAGCCTCCTACGAGCAGTACTTC. It yields the protein CASSPSGTASYEQYF.